This T cell receptor (beta chain) was documented in a study of pediatric ulcerative colitis. Regarding the study as a whole: Blood-rectal clonal overlap within each person was significantly higher in ulcerative colitis patients than controls.

V was shortened by 5 bases and J by 1 base, with 20 bases between the two germline ends. The CDR3 extends over 17 amino acids. CDR1 is SGHVS and CDR2 is FQNEAQ in the germline V gene. Rectal tissue came from one to two pinch biopsies taken at colonoscopy. No immunosuppressive drugs were given to ulcerative colitis patients before diagnostic colonoscopy. As for this clone: Its antigen remains unidentified.

Sequencing was at survey level. The repertoire was sequenced with immunoSEQ multiplex PCR; TCRdb's copy has only in-frame clones and lacks some. The sample holds 40,000 to 55,000 clones; more than 60% are singletons and the top ten take roughly 3.4%. Sequencing input: gut tissue. This chain links TRBV7-8 with TRBJ1-1; no definite D call. The TCR was taken from a girl aged 5-17 years with moderate ulcerative colitis. The DNA of the CDR3 is TGTGCCAGCAGCGAGCGGAGGGATATGGGAAGGAACACTGAAGCTTTCTTT. Its translation is CASSERRDMGRNTEAFF.